The clone carrying this TCR beta chain came up a few times. No antigen is known for it. V gave up 6 bases and J gave up 5 bases; unmatched junction bases: 14. The CDR3 runs to 17 residues. CDR1 is MNHNS, CDR2 SASEGT, per germline. These data belong to a study of T-cell reconstitution after alpha-beta-depleted transplantation in children. Whole-study findings and limits: At one year after transplant, newly produced T cells mostly accounted for T-cell counts and diversity.

As it was prepared, the TCRbeta library received unique molecular identifiers. One entry per CDR3 protein results from TCRdb running MiXCR on the PCR reads. The sample has just under 350,000 distinct CDR3 sequences; roughly 17% are singletons. This receptor was taken from a male patient between 2 and 10 years old who had a stem cell transplant for acute lymphoblastic leukemia, so the T cells may come from the graft donor. The rearrangement uses TRBV6-1 and TRBJ2-5, with TRBD2 matching 11 bases. Source: PBMCs, mostly from graft donor cells, taken 360 days after TCRalphabeta/CD19-depleted stem cell transplant. CDR3 loop: CASSQGTRLAGRETQYF. In DNA, the CDR3 is TGTGCCAGCAGCCAGGGGACCCGACTAGCGGGAAGGGAGACCCAGTACTTC.